The rows below give T cell receptor beta chains drawn from one sample of a study of blood T cells in healthy people across ages. TCRdb independently ran MiXCR on the 5' RACE reads; one entry per CDR3 protein. This sample yields under 700,000 distinct CDR3 sequences, of which around 24% are seen a single time; under 9% belongs to the top ten. The same sample was also used in a study of T cells of mothers and their children.

The sequenced sample was blood. The receptors were gathered from a boy aged 5-17 years in good health. The conserved cysteine and the conserved F or W are not part of the CDR3 here.

V	J	CDR3
TRBV12-3/TRBV12-4	TRBJ1-1	ASQGFAEAF
TRBV4-3	TRBJ2-5	ASSHGLAQYQETQY
TRBV7-9	TRBJ1-1	ASSLAAGQGGGEAF
TRBV7-3	TRBJ2-1	ASSLRGSSEHQF
TRBV6-2/TRBV6-3	TRBJ1-1	ASSLPRTHLNTEAF
TRBV4-1	TRBJ2-1	ASTPNALLAGGDNEQF
TRBV19	TRBJ1-2	ASSIVTAVYGYT
TRBV6-1	TRBJ1-5	ASSRRTAVNSNQPQH
TRBV7-2	TRBJ2-7	ASSTDRGSEQY
TRBV7-6	TRBJ2-7	ASSLREGALTSSYEQY
TRBV12-3/TRBV12-4	TRBJ2-3	ASRQDLFRTGTSGNTDTQY
TRBV27	TRBJ2-7	ASSLTPGLGRYEQY
TRBV4-3	TRBJ1-2	ASSGTEPAYGYT
TRBV6-4	TRBJ2-2	ASSPRTSGITELF
TRBV10-3	TRBJ2-5	AISESDTQETQY
TRBV30	TRBJ2-5	AWRRTSGGLETQY
TRBV12-3/TRBV12-4	TRBJ1-5	ASSLADRVVNQPQH
TRBV18	TRBJ1-5	ASSPTGESNQPQH
TRBV3-1	TRBJ2-3	ASSQVARTDTQY
TRBV7-8	TRBJ1-1	ASSPGCTEAF
TRBV20-1	TRBJ1-3	SARDRSSGNTIY
TRBV20-1	TRBJ2-5	SAGEPSGGKETQY
TRBV5-5	TRBJ1-3	ASSLVLGTTGNTIY
TRBV28	TRBJ2-5	ASSLQGWYGLETQY
TRBV20-1	TRBJ2-1	SARLAGSSYNEQF
TRBV29-1	TRBJ2-3	SVDTLADEYTDTQY
TRBV15	TRBJ1-2	ATSRENRAGYT
TRBV7-9	TRBJ1-4	ASSGSGATNEKLF
TRBV28	TRBJ2-5	ASTNRGLAGAEYQETQY
TRBV27	TRBJ2-5	ASSLNGEETQY
TRBV4-3	TRBJ2-2	ASSQEGGGPTGELF
TRBV11-2	TRBJ1-6	ASSSLRGALKPLH
TRBV7-2	TRBJ2-1	ASSQTGTHNEQF
TRBV28	TRBJ2-3	ASSFFSGGPDTQY
TRBV27	TRBJ2-1	ASSAGFGDNEQF
TRBV9	TRBJ2-2	ASSARTEPTGELF
TRBV30	TRBJ2-3	AWTSGSTDTQY
TRBV7-3	TRBJ2-5	ARRGRKETQY
TRBV5-5	TRBJ1-1	ASSFLMGDTEAF
TRBV5-1	TRBJ1-4	ASSRRGQGEKLF
TRBV28	TRBJ2-3	ASSRDLTDTQY
TRBV12-3/TRBV12-4	TRBJ2-7	ASSRPKYEQY